The 18 T cell receptor beta chains listed next were all sequenced from one sample in a study of tissue T cells after allogeneic stem cell transplantation. This table comes from immunoSEQ multiplex PCR, and its TCRdb copy is limited to in-frame clones, with some not included. The sample yields roughly 5,400 clones, roughly 40% seen once. Time point reported: mouse harvest day 14 after allogeneic transplant. Mouse grafts combined 10^7 T-cell-depleted bone marrow cells with 10^6 splenic CD5+ T cells. Specimen: gut tissue. Receptors were obtained from a female BALB/c mouse given C57BL/6 T cells with graft-versus-host disease after an allogeneic hematopoietic cell transplant.

As to this clone: Gene names are the mouse ones. The CDR3 end lies 1 residue beyond the end of the read and is filled in from the germline J gene. The chain has TRBV13-1 and TRBJ1-4, with a weak D call TRBD1 (5 bases). Looked up from germline, CDR1 is NSHNY and CDR2 is SYGAGN. Trimming shortened V by 2 bases and J by 7 bases, and 6 bases separated the two germline ends. The length of the CDR3 is 12 residues. CDR3 bases read: TGTGCCAGCAGTGACAGGGTCGAAAGATTATTT. Translated: CASSDRVERLF. The full CDR3 protein is CASSDRVERLFF.

Concerning this clone: Gene and germline names: mouse. CDR3 DNA (partial): TGTGCCAGCTCTCTCCCAGGGTACTATGAACAGTAC. Protein: CASSLPGYYEQY. The entire CDR3 sequence reads CASSLPGYYEQYF. The chain couples TRBV12-2 to TRBJ2-7; D might be TRBD1 (5 bases). The read gets to within 1 residue of the CDR3 end, and the germline J gene fills in the rest. The CDR3 totals 13 residues. V lost 0 bases and J 3 bases, leaving 8 bases between the germline ends. The germline V gene has CDR1 SGHLS and CDR2 HYDKME.

In regard to this clone: Gene names and germline match the mouse. The CDR3 spells CASSLEGVGTEVFF. CDR3 DNA (partial): TGTGCAAGCAGCTTAGAAGGGGTCGGCACAGAAGTCTTC. This chain uses TRBV16 with TRBJ1-1, with a possible D match to TRBD1 (5 bases). Read data end 1 residue before the CDR3 end; the end is taken from the germline J gene. The V end was cut by 0 bases, the J end by 4 bases, with 9 bases between. This CDR3 region has 14 residues. Germline CDR1 reads SGHSA; CDR2 reads FRNQAP.

About this clone itself: Gene and germline names: mouse. The CDR3 goes on 1 residue after the read ends, and that part is filled in from the germline J gene. The chain links TRBV26 to TRBJ2-1, with D tentatively TRBD1 (6 bases). From germline, CDR1 is KGHPV and CDR2 FQNQEV (reference sequence). The CDR3 sequence is 12 residues long. The V end was cut by 5 bases, the J end by 8 bases, with 10 bases between. The part of the CDR3 DNA that was read is TGTGCCAGCAGTTTACAGGGTTCTGAGCAGTTC. This codes for CASSLQGSEQF. The whole CDR3 is CASSLQGSEQFF.

For this clone: Gene and germline names: mouse. The read stops 1 residue short of the end of the CDR3; the missing end is completed from the germline J gene. This sequence joins TRBV15 and TRBJ2-5; D unclear. There are 13 residues in the CDR3. V lost 0 bases and J lost 4, with 5 bases in between. CDR1 SGHND and CDR2 FRSKSL come from the germline V gene. The CDR3 spells CASSLAGKDTQYF. CDR3 DNA, as far as it was read: TGTGCCAGCAGTTTAGCGGGAAAAGACACCCAGTAC.

A note on this clone: The gene names here belong to mouse. The read falls 1 residue short of the CDR3 end, and the missing part is taken from the germline J gene. V usage is TRBV26 and J usage is TRBJ1-1; the D gene is possibly TRBD1 (6 bases). Germline V gene sequence: CDR1 KGHPV, CDR2 FQNQEV (reference sequence). CDR3 length: 14 amino acids. V lost 2 bases, J lost 3 bases, and 10 bases lay in between. The part of the CDR3 DNA that was read is TGTGCCAGCAGTCTGCGGGGGGCGGACACAGAAGTCTTC. Amino acids: CASSLRGADTEVF. The entire CDR3 reads CASSLRGADTEVFF. The whole variable domain, filled in from reference TRBV26 and TRBJ1-1, reads NSKVIQTPRYLVKGQGQKAKMRCIPEKGHPVVFWYQQNKNNEFKFLINFQNQEVLQQIDMTEKRFSAECPSNSPCSLEIQSSEAGDSALYLCASSLRGADTEVFFGKGTRLTVV.

Note on this clone: Each gene name is a mouse one. From the germline J gene comes the end of the CDR3, since the read stops 1 residue before it. The genes are TRBV3 and TRBJ1-3; D remains ambiguous. V was trimmed by 6 bases and J by 0 bases, leaving 9 bases between them. The CDR3 spans 14 residues. Looked up from germline, CDR1 is SNHLY and CDR2 is FYNGKV (reference sequence). The sequenced part of the CDR3 DNA is TGTGCCAGCAGGGATTTCAGTTCTGGAAATACGCTCTAT. Its translation is CASRDFSSGNTLY. The full-length CDR3 reads as CASRDFSSGNTLYF.

On this clone: Each gene name is a mouse one. Read coverage stops 1 residue before the CDR3 terminus; the germline J gene supplies the remainder. The J gene is TRBJ2-3, the V gene TRBV3; TRBD1 is a possible D gene (5 bases). The V and J ends lost 2 bases and 0 bases respectively, with 9 bases between them. The germline gives CDR1 SNHLY, CDR2 FYNGKV (reference sequence). The CDR3 loop spans 15 amino acids. The DNA read from the CDR3 is TGTGCCAGCAGCTTACGGACAATTAGTGCAGAAACGCTGTAT. Amino acid sequence: CASSLRTISAETLY. The whole CDR3 protein reads CASSLRTISAETLYF.

Remarks on this clone: The genes and germline here are from mouse. Read sequence stops 1 residue before the CDR3 end, and the germline J gene provides the missing end. This sequence joins TRBV17 and TRBJ2-3; 8 nucleotides agree with TRBD1. The junction had 5 bases not matched to a gene; V was cut back by 1 base and J by 2 bases. Looked up from germline, CDR1 is MNHDT and CDR2 is YYDKIL. This CDR3 is 16 amino acids long. CDR3 DNA, as far as it was read: TGTGCTAGCAGTAGAGCCAGGGGGCTGGATGCAGAAACGCTGTAT. Translation gives CASSRARGLDAETLY. The whole CDR3 is CASSRARGLDAETLYF.

To note about this clone: Gene names are mouse gene names. The read comes to an end 1 residue before the CDR3 does, leaving the germline J gene to fill in the end. The chain joins TRBV5 to TRBJ2-5; TRBD1 aligns across 7 bases. Trimming at V came to 2 bases and at J to 5 bases, leaving 4 bases not matched to a gene. This CDR3 is built from 14 residues. CDR1 and CDR2 from the germline V gene are LGHNA and YNLKQL (reference sequence). The covered CDR3 bases are TGTGCCAGCAGCCAACACAGGGGTGGAGACACCCAGTAC. Residues: CASSQHRGGDTQY. The CDR3 in full is CASSQHRGGDTQYF.

With respect to this clone: The listed genes are named as in mouse. The read falls 1 residue short of the CDR3 end, and the missing part is taken from the germline J gene. The rearrangement uses TRBV24 and TRBJ2-1, with 7 nucleotides matching TRBD1. This CDR3 region has 15 residues. From germline, CDR1 is KGHTA and CDR2 FRNEEI. V shed 0 bases and J 3 bases; nucleotides not matched to a gene: 2. Partial CDR3 DNA: TGTGCCAGCAGTCTGTATTGGGACAGCTATGCTGAGCAGTTC. Its protein product is CASSLYWDSYAEQF. The complete CDR3 protein is CASSLYWDSYAEQFF.

In its sample, this clone was seen once. Mouse germline and gene names are used. The read stops 1 residue short of the end of the CDR3; the missing end is completed from the germline J gene. The chain has TRBV26 and TRBJ1-2, with D perhaps TRBD1 (6 bases). The length of the CDR3 is 14 residues. The V gene lost 1 base and the J gene lost 4 bases, with 10 bases spanning the gap. Germline lookup yields CDR1 KGHPV and CDR2 FQNQEV (reference sequence). The covered CDR3 bases are TGTGCCAGCAGTCTGTGGGGGGCGGGCTCCGACTACACC. Protein sequence: CASSLWGAGSDYT. The complete CDR3 sequence is CASSLWGAGSDYTF. The full variable domain, rest sourced from reference TRBV26 and TRBJ1-2, is NSKVIQTPRYLVKGQGQKAKMRCIPEKGHPVVFWYQQNKNNEFKFLINFQNQEVLQQIDMTEKRFSAECPSNSPCSLEIQSSEAGDSALYLCASSLWGAGSDYTFGSGTRLLVI.

Details on this clone: Genes here carry mouse names. The read terminates 1 residue ahead of where the CDR3 ends, so the germline J gene completes it. The V and J genes are TRBV12-1 and TRBJ1-1; no firm D call. V lost 0 bases to trimming and J lost 0 bases, with 7 bases between them. CDR1 and CDR2 from the germline V gene are SGHSN and HYEKVE. The CDR3 is 14 amino acids. The CDR3 is CASSLAQPNTEVFF. The sequenced CDR3 bases are TGTGCCAGCTCTCTCGCACAGCCAAACACAGAAGTCTTC.

Note on this clone: Here the gene names and germline are mouse. The CDR3 bases that were read are TGTGCCTGGAGTCTAGATGGGGGCACCTATGAACAGTAC. It is translated as CAWSLDGGTYEQY. The full CDR3 sequence reads CAWSLDGGTYEQYF. J is TRBJ2-7 and V is TRBV31; TRBD1 or TRBD2 may be the D gene (6 bases each). The CDR3 goes on 1 residue after the read ends, and that part is filled in from the germline J gene. Trimming cost V 0 bases and J 2 bases, with 11 bases left between them. The CDR3 runs to 14 residues. Germline assignment: CDR1 GKSSPN and CDR2 SITVG.

Within the sample, this clone is medium-sized. Gene and germline names: mouse. The read falls 1 residue short of the CDR3 end, and the missing part is taken from the germline J gene. The chain recombines TRBV23 with TRBJ1-4. The germline CDR1 and CDR2 sequences are KGHTA and FQNQQP. The CDR3 sequence is 14 residues long. CDR3 amino acids: CSSSQSRTNERLFF. The CDR3 bases that were read are TGCTCCAGCAGTCAATCGCGGACCAACGAAAGATTATTT.

Of note for this clone: Mouse germline and gene names are used. With the read ending 1 residue before the CDR3 end, the germline J gene is used to fill in that end. V usage is TRBV26 and J usage is TRBJ2-2, with a tentative D call TRBD1 (6 bases). The CDR3 runs 14 residues. Germline V CDR1 and CDR2: KGHPV, FQNQEV (reference sequence). V was clipped by 2 bases and J by 5 bases, with 9 bases between them. The CDR3 here is CASSLRGRTGQLYF. Partial CDR3 DNA: TGTGCCAGCAGTCTGAGGGGGAGGACCGGGCAGCTCTAC.

By frequency in the sample, this clone is medium-sized. Any gene name here is a mouse gene name. The sequenced fragment ends 1 residue before the CDR3 boundary, so the rest is inferred from the germline J gene. V usage is TRBV2 and J usage is TRBJ2-7; D is undetermined. Germline V lookup: CDR1 LGHNA, CDR2 YSYQKL. V was pared by 1 base and J by 3 bases, with 4 bases between. CDR3 size: 12 residues. CDR3 bases read: TGTGCCAGCAGCCAAGGGGGCTATGAACAGTAC. Translation gives CASSQGGYEQY. The whole CDR3 sequence reads CASSQGGYEQYF.

This clone has a single count. Genes here carry mouse names. With the read ending 1 residue before the CDR3 end, the germline J gene is used to fill in that end. V gene TRBV26 combines with J gene TRBJ1-4; no clear D gene. The germline V and J ends were trimmed by 2 bases and 0 bases, with 7 bases remaining between them. The CDR3 length is 15 residues. The germline CDR1 and CDR2 sequences are KGHPV and FQNQEV (reference sequence). The part of the CDR3 DNA that was read is TGTGCCAGCAGTCTGGTGGGGATTTCCAACGAAAGATTATTT. Protein sequence: CASSLVGISNERLF. The full-length CDR3 reads as CASSLVGISNERLFF.